This TCR beta chain was documented in a study of blood T cells in healthy people across ages. Study results and caveats: It was not possible, with unsorted PBMCs, to conclusively compare naive and antigen-experienced cells. Fewer expanded clones and more diversity marked long-lived versus aged donors. Naive T cell percentage and TCR beta diversity correlated strongly.

Each donor had around 9.2 milliliters of peripheral blood drawn. After removal of 3 bases from V and 0 bases from J, the junction contained 3 bases not matched to a gene. Germline V gene data show CDR1 as SGHRS and CDR2 as YFSETQ. The CDR3 contains 14 residues. This clonotype has more than one count but fewer than ten. Its antigen remains unidentified. Then a second PCR, running about 6 to 11 cycles, was carried out with a sample-barcoded 5' primer and a J-beta primer mix. One entry per CDR3 protein, called by TCRdb with MiXCR from the 5' RACE reads. The sample lists over 950,000 distinct CDR3 sequences; roughly two fifths were seen once.

This TCR derives from a man aged 18 to 30 in good health. The V gene is TRBV5-1, the J gene TRBJ2-7, with TRBD1 matching 7 bases. The material sequenced was blood. Written as DNA, the CDR3 is TGCGCCAGCAGCTCCGGGACAGCCTCCTACGAGCAGTACTTC. Translation gives CASSSGTASYEQYF.